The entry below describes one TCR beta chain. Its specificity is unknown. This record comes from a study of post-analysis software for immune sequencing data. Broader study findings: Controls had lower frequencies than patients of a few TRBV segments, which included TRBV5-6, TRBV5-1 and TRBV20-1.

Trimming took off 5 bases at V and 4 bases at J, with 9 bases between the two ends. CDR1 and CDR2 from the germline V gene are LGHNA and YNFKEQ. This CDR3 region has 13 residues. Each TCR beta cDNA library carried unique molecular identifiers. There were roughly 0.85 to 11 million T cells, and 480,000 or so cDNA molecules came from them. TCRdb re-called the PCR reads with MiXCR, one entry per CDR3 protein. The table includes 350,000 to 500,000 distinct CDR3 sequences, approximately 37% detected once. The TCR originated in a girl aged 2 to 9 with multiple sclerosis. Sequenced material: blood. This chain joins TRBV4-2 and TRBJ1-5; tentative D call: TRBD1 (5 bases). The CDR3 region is CASSGGANQPQHF. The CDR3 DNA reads TGTGCCAGCAGCGGGGGTGCAAATCAGCCCCAGCATTTT.